The 29 T cell receptor beta chains listed next were all sequenced from one sample in a study of metastatic and nonmetastatic thyroid tumors. Patients had received no treatment of any kind before thyroid surgery. TCRdb re-processed the PCR reads through MiXCR. This table has 29,000 or so clones, 4% appearing once. The sequencing input was blood. All receptors derive from a female donor with papillary thyroid cancer or a benign thyroid nodule (not recorded which). Some clones in this sample may be carry-over from other donors' samples.

Only a few counts were recorded for this clone. The chain couples TRBV19 to TRBJ1-6, with 9 bases aligning to TRBD1. CDR3 length equals 14 residues. V was clipped by 5 bases and J by 10 bases; unmatched bases: 6. Germline V gives CDR1 LNHDA, CDR2 SQIVND (reference sequence). The DNA of the CDR3 is TGTGCCAGTAGTGTTACAGGGGGCGCCTCACCCCTCCACTTT. It encodes CASSVTGGASPLHF.

This clone turned up a few times. The rearrangement uses TRBV6-1 and TRBJ2-2, with TRBD2 matching 9 bases. The germline CDR1 and CDR2 sequences are MNHNS and SASEGT. The CDR3 covers 15 residues. The junction had 8 bases not matched to a gene; V was cut back by 6 bases and J by 6 bases. CDR3 residues: CASRKLAGRSGELFF. CDR3 nucleotide sequence: TGTGCCAGCAGGAAACTAGCGGGTCGGTCCGGGGAGCTGTTTTTT.

By sample fraction, this clone is medium-sized (0.01 to 0.1%). The J gene is TRBJ1-5, the V gene TRBV28; 7 nucleotides align to TRBD1. The CDR3 is 12 residues long. Germline CDR1 MDHEN, CDR2 SYDVKM. With 6 bases clipped from V and 4 bases from J, the junction kept 0 bases outside the gene matches. CDR3 region: CASRTGNQPQHF. DNA for the CDR3: TGTGCCAGCAGGACAGGGAATCAGCCCCAGCATTTT.

The chain recombines TRBV6-1 with TRBJ2-3; D is undetermined. The germline V and J ends were trimmed by 8 bases and 3 bases, with 12 bases remaining between them. CDR1 and CDR2 from the germline V gene are MNHNS and SASEGT. The CDR3 has 13 amino acids. DNA for the CDR3: TGTGCCAGCCCCCCGGACGGGACAGATACGCAGTATTTT. Encoded protein: CASPPDGTDTQYF.

Ten or more counts support this clone. The genes are TRBV27 and TRBJ2-5; D is tentatively TRBD1 or TRBD2 (5 bases each). The V end was cut by 2 bases, the J end by 5 bases, with 12 bases between. The CDR3 extends over 14 amino acids. CDR1 MNHEY and CDR2 SMNVEV come from the germline V gene (reference sequence). CDR3 protein: CASSLRRWGETQYF. Here the CDR3 DNA reads TGTGCCAGCAGTTTAAGGCGGTGGGGGGAGACCCAGTACTTC.

This sequence joins TRBV6-1 and TRBJ2-1; 10 bases are a match to TRBD2. J lost 9 bases, V lost 0 bases, and 11 bases had no gene match. There are 17 residues in the CDR3. Looked up from germline, CDR1 is MNHNS and CDR2 is SASEGT. The CDR3 spells CASSEALQAGGKGEQFF. Here the CDR3 DNA reads TGTGCCAGCAGTGAAGCGCTTCAAGCGGGAGGGAAGGGTGAGCAGTTCTTC.

This clone was picked up many times. V usage is TRBV4-1 and J usage is TRBJ2-3, with 7 bases aligning to TRBD1. The CDR3 loop spans 15 amino acids. Germline values: CDR1 MGHRA, CDR2 YSYEKL. V shed 6 bases and J 5 bases; nucleotides not matched to a gene: 11. The DNA for the CDR3 is TGCGCCAGCAGGGACAGAGGGGGCTCGATAGATACGCAGTATTTT. Protein product: CASRDRGGSIDTQYF.

In its sample, this clone ranks as medium-sized (0.01 to 0.1%). J is TRBJ1-3 and V is TRBV6-5; D gene ambiguous. The V gene lost 2 bases and the J gene lost 0 bases, with 5 bases spanning the gap. Germline CDR1 and CDR2: MNHEY and SVGAGI. The CDR3 consists of 14 residues. CDR3 protein: CASSYEVSGNTIYF. The CDR3 DNA is TGTGCCAGCAGTTACGAAGTCTCTGGAAACACCATATATTTT.

This clone has a handful of counts. V usage is TRBV9 and J usage is TRBJ2-3; D call uncertain. This CDR3 region has 15 residues. Germline V gives CDR1 SGDLS, CDR2 YYNGEE. Trimming took 0 bases from V and 2 from J, leaving 10 bases between them. The CDR3 DNA reads TGTGCCAGCAGCGTAGGTGTCTACCCCACAGATACGCAGTATTTT. This codes for CASSVGVYPTDTQYF.

This clone was recorded at least ten times. The rearrangement uses TRBV11-3 and TRBJ1-4; tentative D call: TRBD1 (5 bases). Germline V gives CDR1 SGHNT, CDR2 YENEEA. This CDR3 contains 17 residues. Between the trimmed V and J ends, which lost 5 bases and 0 bases, there was a span of 16 bases. CDR3: CASSILYRSATNEKLFF. The DNA of the CDR3 is TGTGCCAGCAGCATCCTCTACAGGAGCGCAACTAATGAAAAACTGTTTTTT. Supplemented by reference TRBV11-3 and TRBJ1-4, the full variable domain reads EAGVVQSPRYKIIEKKQPVAFWCNPISGHNTLYWYLQNLGQGPELLIRYENEEAVDDSQLPKDRFSAERLKGVDSTLKIQPAELGDSAVYLCASSILYRSATNEKLFFGSGTQLSVL.

This clone was recorded at least ten times. The V and J genes are TRBV20-1 and TRBJ2-7; D is possibly TRBD2 (5 bases). The CDR3 covers 14 residues. Trimming left V 4 bases short and J 2 bases short, with 15 bases between. The germline V gene encodes CDR1 DFQATT and CDR2 SNEGSKA (reference sequence). As DNA, the CDR3 is TGCAGTGCTAATAAGCGGAGCGATCCCTACGAGCAGTACTTC. Protein product: CSANKRSDPYEQYF.

This clone was observed a few times. The V and J genes are TRBV7-8 and TRBJ2-2; D assignment may be TRBD1 or TRBD2 (5 bases each). CDR1 and CDR2 (germline): SGHVS, FQNEAQ. V lost 5 bases to trimming and J lost 7 bases, with 20 bases between them. This CDR3 region has 16 residues. CDR3 region: CASSPGTRARRGELFF. CDR3 in DNA: TGTGCCAGCAGCCCCGGGACCAGAGCTAGACGCGGGGAGCTGTTTTTT.

As to this clone: The junction differs from germline at one of its ends, possibly a read error. For the CDR3, the DNA is TGTTCCAGTAGTATTATATCTCTATCTGGGGCCGACGTCCTGACTTTC. It codes for CSSSIISLSGADVLTF. V and J are TRBV19 and TRBJ2-6, with D perhaps TRBD1 (5 bases). Germline V CDR1 and CDR2: LNHDA, SQIVND (reference sequence). CDR3 size: 16 residues.

This clone has only a few counts. As DNA, the CDR3 is TGTGCCAGCATTGAGCAGGTCTACGAGCAGTACTTC. Translated, it gives CASIEQVYEQYF. The chain employs TRBV2 and TRBJ2-7; D gene uncertain. This CDR3 spans 12 amino acids. The ends were cut back, 7 bases at V and 3 bases at J, with 10 bases in the middle. From germline, CDR1 is SNHLY and CDR2 FYNNEI.

This clone showed up many times. The genes are TRBV11-3 and TRBJ1-2; 7 positions agree with TRBD1. Trimming removed 5 bases from V and 2 bases from J; junction bases left unmatched: 2. The CDR3 sequence is 13 residues long. The V gene's germline CDR1 is SGHNT and CDR2 YENEEA. CDR3 region: CASSLRGNYGYTF. The CDR3, as DNA: TGTGCCAGCAGCCTCAGGGGGAACTATGGCTACACCTTC.

This clone has ten or more counts. The chain couples TRBV11-3 to TRBJ2-7, with D maybe TRBD1 (6 bases). Trimming removed 5 bases from V and 10 bases from J, with 18 bases in between. Germline V gives CDR1 SGHNT, CDR2 YENEEA. CDR3 length equals 13 residues. CDR3: CASSKGGRGVQYF. The DNA of the CDR3 is TGTGCCAGCAGCAAAGGGGGTAGAGGAGTCCAGTACTTC.

Only a few counts were recorded for this clone. Sequence at one end of the junction differs from germline and may be a read error. CDR3 DNA sequence: TGTGCCAGCAGTCTCGACCATGGCGGAACTGAAGCTTTATTT. It is translated as CASSLDHGGTEALF. The chain carries TRBV2 and TRBJ1-1; no clear D gene. From germline, CDR1 is SNHLY and CDR2 FYNNEI. CDR3 length: 14 residues.

This clone was counted many times. V usage is TRBV12-5 and J usage is TRBJ2-1; D may correspond to TRBD1 or TRBD2 (5 bases each). Trimming removed 0 bases at V and 0 bases at J, with 15 bases between. CDR3 size: 18 residues. Per germline, CDR1 LGHNT and CDR2 FRNRAP. Here the CDR3 reads CASGLVQQWGSSYNEQFF. CDR3 nucleotides: TGTGCTAGTGGTTTGGTACAGCAGTGGGGGAGCTCCTACAATGAGCAGTTCTTC.

This clone was counted between two and nine times. This chain joins TRBV19 and TRBJ2-6; D gene ambiguous. V was trimmed by 4 bases and J by 0 bases, leaving 13 bases between them. CDR3 length: 17 residues. CDR1 is LNHDA, CDR2 SQIVND, per germline (reference sequence). CDR3 protein: CASSRVTWVSGANVLTF. The CDR3 DNA sequence: TGTGCCAGTAGTAGAGTGACATGGGTCTCTGGGGCCAACGTCCTGACTTTC.

The rearrangement uses TRBV12-3 or TRBV12-4 and TRBJ2-3; D tentatively reads TRBD1 or TRBD2 (5 bases each). Trimming shortened V by 4 bases and J by 6 bases, and 17 bases separated the two germline ends. The CDR3 loop spans 15 amino acids. This chain's CDR3 is CASSSGTTQADTQYF. CDR3 nucleotides: TGTGCCAGCAGTTCCGGGACCACTCAAGCCGATACGCAGTATTTT.

This clone was recorded at least ten times. The chain joins TRBV20-1 to TRBJ1-1; D unresolved. Deletions cut 4 bases from V and 0 bases from J, with 9 bases between. This CDR3 has 13 residues. In germline, CDR1 is DFQATT, CDR2 SNEGSKA (reference sequence). Written as DNA, the CDR3 is TGCAGTGCTAACAGCATAATGAACACTGAAGCTTTCTTT. As protein: CSANSIMNTEAFF.

This clone was seen more than once but under ten times. The chain uses TRBV28 and TRBJ2-7; 9 bases map to TRBD2. V lost 7 bases to trimming and J lost 4 bases; unmatched junction nucleotides: 11. The CDR3 totals 15 residues. Germline CDR1 is MDHEN and CDR2 is SYDVKM. The CDR3 loop reads CASTGPDSGRYEQYF. In DNA, the CDR3 is TGTGCCAGCACCGGTCCGGATAGCGGGAGATACGAGCAGTACTTC.

At least ten counts were recorded for this clone. In DNA, the CDR3 is TGTGCCAGCAGCTTAAGTGAGGCCTCCTACGAGCAGTACTTC. It translates to CASSLSEASYEQYF. V is TRBV7-8 and J is TRBJ2-7; D ambiguous. CDR1 SGHVS and CDR2 FQNEAQ come from the germline V gene. V was shortened by 2 bases and J by 0 bases, with 8 bases between the two germline ends. The CDR3 is 14 amino acids.

This clone was seen a handful of times. This chain uses TRBV9 with TRBJ1-5; perhaps TRBD1 as D (5 bases). Germline values: CDR1 SGDLS, CDR2 YYNGEE. The CDR3 spans 17 residues. V was clipped by 2 bases and J by 0 bases, with 15 bases between them. CDR3 amino acids: CASSVPSQGLSNQPQHF. DNA of the CDR3: TGTGCCAGCAGCGTTCCCTCCCAGGGACTTAGCAATCAGCCCCAGCATTTT.

This clone came up a few times. The chain couples TRBV12-3 or TRBV12-4 to TRBJ2-7; no firm D call. V gave up 0 bases and J gave up 3 bases, with 9 bases separating them. The CDR3 length is 14 residues. CDR3 loop: CASSLAATFYEQYF. As DNA, the CDR3 is TGTGCCAGCAGTTTAGCGGCCACCTTCTACGAGCAGTACTTC.

This chain links TRBV28 with TRBJ1-2; D is undetermined. Germline V CDR1 and CDR2: MDHEN, SYDVKM. The ends were cut back, 5 bases at V and 4 bases at J, with 14 bases in the middle. The CDR3 is 14 amino acids. CDR3 coding DNA: TGTGCCAGCAGTCTACGTTCGGTATCCTATGGCTACACCTTC. The encoded protein is CASSLRSVSYGYTF.

This clone occurred a few times. The chain is built from TRBV19 and TRBJ2-7; 12 bases fit TRBD1. This CDR3 contains 16 residues. The V gene end was trimmed by 6 bases and the J gene end by 7 bases; junction bases not matched to a gene: 13. CDR1 LNHDA and CDR2 SQIVND come from the germline V gene (reference sequence). Here the CDR3 DNA reads TGTGCCAGTAGATCTCGTTGGGACAGGGGGCGTCGGGAGCAGTACGTC. It specifies CASRSRWDRGRREQYV.

Sample share makes this clone medium-sized (0.01 to 0.1%). This chain connects TRBV6-1 to TRBJ1-2, with D perhaps matching TRBD1 (5 bases). The CDR3 length is 13 residues. The germline CDR1 and CDR2 sequences are MNHNS and SASEGT. Trimming took off 9 bases at V and 5 bases at J, with 16 bases between the two ends. CDR3 DNA sequence: TGTGCCAGTACCCAGACAGCCGAATATGGCTACACCTTC. This codes for CASTQTAEYGYTF.

There are a few counts of this clone. This chain connects TRBV6-1 to TRBJ2-7; D remains unclear. CDR1 MNHNS and CDR2 SASEGT come from the germline V gene. The length of the CDR3 is 14 residues. The V and J ends lost 6 bases and 0 bases respectively, with 12 bases between them. The chain's CDR3 is CASSPGGSSYEQYF. The CDR3 nucleotides read TGTGCCAGCAGCCCCGGCGGAAGCTCCTACGAGCAGTACTTC.